This TCR beta chain originates from a study of blood T cell repertoires in COVID-19. Study-wide context: The cDNA or gDNA used as material had been derived from T cells, B-cell-depleted T cells, or PBMCs.

The authors' processing: Estimates of nucleated cell counts were drawn from the amplification of reference gene primers. Sequencing was performed with immunoSEQ multiplex PCR; in TCRdb, only in-frame clones are kept and a portion is missing. V and J calls and clone size are given by that table; D and trimming were obtained from the DNA. The sample contains 35,000 to 50,000 clones, approximately 89% of which appear only once. Trimming cost V 7 bases and J 6 bases, with 12 bases left between them. CDR1 is DFQATT, CDR2 SNEGSKA, per germline (reference sequence). CDR3 size: 11 residues. The rearrangement joins TRBV20-1 to TRBJ2-5; D not resolved. The source of this sequence is a man in his sixties with acute or convalescent COVID-19. The sample comprised peripheral blood. As DNA, the CDR3 is TGCAGTGTAACCGAGCTCCAGACCCAGTACTTC. It translates to CSVTELQTQYF.